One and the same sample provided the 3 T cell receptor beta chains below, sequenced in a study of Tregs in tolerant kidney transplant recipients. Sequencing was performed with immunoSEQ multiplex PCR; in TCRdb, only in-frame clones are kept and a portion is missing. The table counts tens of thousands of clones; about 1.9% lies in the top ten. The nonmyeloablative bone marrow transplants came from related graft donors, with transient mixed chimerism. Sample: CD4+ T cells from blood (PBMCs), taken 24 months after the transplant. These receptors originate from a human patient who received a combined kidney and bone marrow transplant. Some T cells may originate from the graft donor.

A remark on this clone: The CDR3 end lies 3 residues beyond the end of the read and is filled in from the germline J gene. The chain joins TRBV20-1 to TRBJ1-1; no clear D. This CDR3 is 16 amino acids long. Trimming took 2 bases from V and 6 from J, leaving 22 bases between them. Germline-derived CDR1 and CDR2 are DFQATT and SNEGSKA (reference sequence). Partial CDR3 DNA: TGCAGTGCTAGAATAGAAGTTCTGGGCATCCCCTCTGAA. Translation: CSARIEVLGIPSE. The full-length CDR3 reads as CSARIEVLGIPSEAFF.

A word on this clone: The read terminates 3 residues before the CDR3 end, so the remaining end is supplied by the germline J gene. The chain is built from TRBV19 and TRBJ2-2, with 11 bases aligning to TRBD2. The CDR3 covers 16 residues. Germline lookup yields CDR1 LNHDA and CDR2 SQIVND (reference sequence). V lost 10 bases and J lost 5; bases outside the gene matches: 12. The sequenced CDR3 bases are TGTGCCACCCAGACTAGCGGGACCCTCAGGACCGGGGAG. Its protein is CATQTSGTLRTGE. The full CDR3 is CATQTSGTLRTGELFF.

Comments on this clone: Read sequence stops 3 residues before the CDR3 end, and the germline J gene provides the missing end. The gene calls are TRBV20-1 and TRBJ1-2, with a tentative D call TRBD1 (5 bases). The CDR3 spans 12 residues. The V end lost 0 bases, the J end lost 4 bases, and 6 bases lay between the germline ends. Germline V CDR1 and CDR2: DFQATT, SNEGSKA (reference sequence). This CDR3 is CSARDRVYGYTF. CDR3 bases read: TGCAGTGCTAGAGACAGGGTCTATGGC.